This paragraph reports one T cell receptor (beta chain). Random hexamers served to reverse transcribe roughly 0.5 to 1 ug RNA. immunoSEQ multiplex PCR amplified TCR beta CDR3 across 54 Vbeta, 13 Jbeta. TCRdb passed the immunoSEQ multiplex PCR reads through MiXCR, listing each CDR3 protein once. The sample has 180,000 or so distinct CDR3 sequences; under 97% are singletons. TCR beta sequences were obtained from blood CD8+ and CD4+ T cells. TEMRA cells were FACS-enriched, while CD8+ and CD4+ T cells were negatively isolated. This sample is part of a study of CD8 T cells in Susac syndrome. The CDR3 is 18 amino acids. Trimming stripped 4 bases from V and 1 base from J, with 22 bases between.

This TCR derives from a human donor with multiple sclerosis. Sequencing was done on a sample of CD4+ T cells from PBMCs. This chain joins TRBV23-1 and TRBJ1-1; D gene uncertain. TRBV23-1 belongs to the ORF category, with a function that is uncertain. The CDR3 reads CASSLHPGPWMRNTEAFF. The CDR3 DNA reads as TGCGCCAGCAGTCTCCACCCGGGTCCCTGGATGAGGAACACTGAAGCTTTCTTT.